These T cell receptor beta chains were read from a single sample in a study of PD-1 blockade in classical Hodgkin lymphoma. Sequencing used immunoSEQ multiplex PCR; TCRdb keeps in-frame clones, though not all of them. The sample has about 30,000 clones, about four fifths seen once; the top ten hold around 0.58%. This material consisted of CD4+ T cells from blood, taken before the fourth cycle of nivolumab. The receptor source for this set is a human donor with classical Hodgkin lymphoma. Both conserved end residues are part of each CDR3. D genes are given only for firm matches. A clone size is listed for some rows: how often the clone was seen (once, few, many), or a class if it is expanded.

CDR3: CASSLGPIDTQYF; DNA: TGCGCCAGCAGCTTGGGGCCAATCGATACGCAGTATTTT; size: once; V: TRBV5-1; J: TRBJ2-3; D: -
CDR3: CASDAGLEDTQYF; DNA: TGTGCCAGCGACGCAGGGCTTGAAGATACGCAGTATTTT; size: -; V: TRBV5-6; J: TRBJ2-3; D: -
CDR3: CASSQGQGVAFF; DNA: TGCGCCAGCAGCCAAGGACAGGGGGTAGCTTTCTTT; size: -; V: TRBV5-1; J: TRBJ1-1; D: TRBD1
CDR3: CASSSASGVEQYF; DNA: TGTGCCAGCAGTTCGGCCTCGGGGGTCGAGCAGTACTTC; size: -; V: TRBV6-5; J: TRBJ2-7; D: -
CDR3: CASSQATESNIQYF; DNA: TGTGCCAGCAGCCAAGCAACGGAGAGCAACATTCAGTACTTC; size: -; V: TRBV14; J: TRBJ2-4; D: -
CDR3: CASSFDADYGYTF; DNA: TGCGCCAGCAGCTTTGACGCGGACTATGGCTACACCTTC; size: -; V: TRBV5-1; J: TRBJ1-2; D: -
CDR3: CASSDTQGAGEQYF; DNA: TGTGCCAGCAGCGATACACAGGGGGCGGGTGAGCAGTACTTC; size: -; V: TRBV5-1; J: TRBJ2-7; D: TRBD1
CDR3: CASGLDTYTQYF; DNA: TGTGCTAGTGGTTTGGACACCTACACGCAGTATTTT; size: -; V: TRBV12-5; J: TRBJ2-3; D: -
CDR3: CASSPQGAGGEKLFF; DNA: TGCGCCAGCAGCCCGCAGGGGGCGGGAGGTGAAAAACTGTTTTTT; size: -; V: TRBV5-1; J: TRBJ1-4; D: TRBD1
CDR3: CASSESNIPGSWEQYF; DNA: TGCGCCAGCAGTGAGTCGAATATTCCGGGGTCGTGGGAGCAGTACTTC; size: -; V: TRBV10-1; J: TRBJ2-7; D: -
CDR3: CASSQDTGELFF; DNA: TGCGCCAGCAGCCAGGACACCGGGGAGCTGTTTTTT; size: -; V: TRBV4-1; J: TRBJ2-2; D: -
CDR3: CASSLPGEGISEQYF; DNA: TGTGCCAGCAGTCTCCCTGGGGAGGGCATATCCGAGCAGTACTTC; size: -; V: TRBV28; J: TRBJ2-7; D: TRBD2
CDR3: CASSQGSQGETQYF; DNA: TGCGCCAGCAGCCAAGGGTCACAGGGGGAGACCCAGTACTTC; size: -; V: TRBV4-1; J: TRBJ2-5; D: TRBD1
CDR3: CASSFSTTEYGYTF; DNA: TGCGCCAGCAGCTTCTCCACTACCGAATATGGCTACACCTTC; size: few; V: TRBV5-1; J: TRBJ1-2; D: -
CDR3: CASSVAWGRSYEQYF; DNA: TGTGCCAGCAGCGTAGCTTGGGGCCGCTCTTACGAGCAGTACTTC; size: -; V: TRBV9; J: TRBJ2-7; D: -
CDR3: CASSVGGQETQYF; DNA: TGTGCCAGCAGCGTAGGTGGGCAAGAGACCCAGTACTTC; size: -; V: TRBV9; J: TRBJ2-5; D: -
CDR3: CASRPRDRVEKLFF; DNA: TGTGCCAGCCGCCCACGGGACAGGGTTGAAAAACTGTTTTTT; size: -; V: TRBV28; J: TRBJ1-4; D: TRBD1
CDR3: CASSPHSDGGGYGYTF; DNA: TGTGCCAGCAGCCCACACTCGGACGGGGGGGGGTATGGCTACACCTTC; size: -; V: TRBV7-9; J: TRBJ1-2; D: -
CDR3: CASSFKTPGEQFF; DNA: TGCGCCAGCAGCTTTAAAACACCAGGTGAGCAGTTCTTC; size: once; V: TRBV5-1; J: TRBJ2-1; D: -
CDR3: CASSLVSGGSHTQYF; DNA: TGCGCCAGCAGCTTGGTTAGCGGGGGTTCCCATACGCAGTATTTT; size: -; V: TRBV5-1; J: TRBJ2-3; D: TRBD2
CDR3: CASSDIDRGLGRTEAFF; DNA: TGCGCCAGCAGTGATATCGACAGGGGGCTTGGAAGGACTGAAGCTTTCTTT; size: -; V: TRBV10-2; J: TRBJ1-1; D: TRBD1
CDR3: CASSWWTLSYNEQFF; DNA: TGTGCCAGCAGCTGGTGGACACTTTCCTACAATGAGCAGTTCTTC; size: -; V: TRBV7-9; J: TRBJ2-1; D: -
CDR3: CASSQITGGPSNEQFF; DNA: TGTGCCAGCAGCCAGATAACAGGGGGGCCCTCCAATGAGCAGTTCTTC; size: -; V: TRBV4-2; J: TRBJ2-1; D: TRBD1
CDR3: CASTPSGSTDTQYF; DNA: TGTGCCAGCACACCTAGCGGTAGCACAGATACGCAGTATTTT; size: -; V: TRBV7-9; J: TRBJ2-3; D: TRBD2
CDR3: CASSPTTATNTEAFF; DNA: TGCGCCAGCAGCCCGACGACCGCGACGAACACTGAAGCTTTCTTT; size: -; V: TRBV5-1; J: TRBJ1-1; D: -
CDR3: CASSLVEDNTGELFF; DNA: TGCGCCAGCAGCTTGGTCGAGGACAACACCGGGGAGCTGTTTTTT; size: -; V: TRBV5-1; J: TRBJ2-2; D: -
CDR3: CASSFSRGGETQYF; DNA: TGCGCCAGCAGCTTTTCGAGGGGGGGAGAGACCCAGTACTTC; size: -; V: TRBV5-1; J: TRBJ2-5; D: -
CDR3: CASSTRIGGGEQFF; DNA: TGTGCCAGCAGTACTAGGATAGGTGGTGGTGAGCAGTTCTTC; size: -; V: TRBV2; J: TRBJ2-1; D: -
CDR3: CASRPGGANSYEQYF; DNA: TGTGCCAGCAGGCCAGGGGGAGCCAACTCCTACGAGCAGTACTTC; size: -; V: TRBV6-6; J: TRBJ2-7; D: TRBD1
CDR3: CASSPSELNTEAFF; DNA: TGCGCCAGCAGCCCCTCTGAACTGAACACTGAAGCTTTCTTT; size: -; V: TRBV5-1; J: TRBJ1-1; D: -
CDR3: CASSERRSTDTQYF; DNA: TGTGCCAGCAGTGAAAGGCGAAGCACAGATACGCAGTATTTT; size: once; V: TRBV25-1; J: TRBJ2-3; D: -
CDR3: CASRRSNQPQHF; DNA: TGTGCCAGCAGGAGAAGCAATCAGCCCCAGCATTTT; size: -; V: TRBV28; J: TRBJ1-5; D: -
CDR3: CASSLEGGSSYEQYF; DNA: TGTGCCAGCAGCTTAGAGGGGGGGAGCTCCTACGAGCAGTACTTC; size: -; V: TRBV7-9; J: TRBJ2-7; D: -
CDR3: CSFGGEYGYTF; DNA: TGCAGCTTTGGGGGAGAATATGGCTACACCTTC; size: -; V: TRBV29-1; J: TRBJ1-2; D: -
CDR3: CASSLTGQTNTEAFF; DNA: TGCGCCAGCAGCTTGACGGGACAGACGAACACTGAAGCTTTCTTT; size: -; V: TRBV5-1; J: TRBJ1-1; D: TRBD1
CDR3: CASSSPALGGGGQFF; DNA: TGTGCCAGCAGTTCCCCGGCACTAGGGGGTGGTGGGCAGTTCTTC; size: -; V: TRBV6-6; J: TRBJ2-1; D: -
CDR3: CASSLVGAVNTEAFF; DNA: TGCGCCAGCAGCTTGGTGGGTGCAGTGAACACTGAAGCTTTCTTT; size: -; V: TRBV5-1; J: TRBJ1-1; D: -
CDR3: CASSDQGSSYNSPLHF; DNA: TGCGCCAGCAGCGATCAGGGGAGCTCCTATAATTCACCCCTCCACTTT; size: -; V: TRBV5-1; J: TRBJ1-6; D: -
CDR3: CASSLDWGNSYNEQFF; DNA: TGCGCCAGCAGCTTGGACTGGGGGAACTCCTACAATGAGCAGTTCTTC; size: -; V: TRBV5-1; J: TRBJ2-1; D: -
CDR3: CASSQAGRGKSSYEQYF; DNA: TGCGCCAGCAGCCAAGCCGGCAGGGGAAAAAGCTCCTACGAGCAGTACTTC; size: once; V: TRBV4-1; J: TRBJ2-7; D: -
CDR3: CAWRRGRLQETQYF; DNA: TGTGCCTGGAGGAGGGGACGTCTACAAGAGACCCAGTACTTC; size: -; V: TRBV30; J: TRBJ2-5; D: -
CDR3: CACRQYSTDTQYF; DNA: TGTGCCTGCCGACAGTATAGCACAGATACGCAGTATTTT; size: -; V: TRBV30; J: TRBJ2-3; D: -
CDR3: CASSLGAGGQPQHF; DNA: TGCGCCAGCAGCTTGGGGGCAGGGGGCCAGCCCCAGCATTTT; size: -; V: TRBV5-1; J: TRBJ1-5; D: TRBD1
CDR3: CASSDNYGYTF; DNA: TGCGCCAGCAGTGACAACTATGGCTACACCTTC; size: -; V: TRBV10-2; J: TRBJ1-2; D: -
CDR3: CASAQNTEAFF; DNA: TGTGCCAGCGCGCAAAACACTGAAGCTTTCTTT; size: -; V: TRBV6-5; J: TRBJ1-1; D: -
CDR3: CASSMGGAGGRNTEAFF; DNA: TGTGCCAGTAGTATGGGCGGGGCAGGGGGTCGGAACACTGAAGCTTTCTTT; size: -; V: TRBV19; J: TRBJ1-1; D: TRBD1
CDR3: CASSLGSGANVLTF; DNA: TGCGCCAGCAGCTTGGGGTCTGGGGCCAACGTCCTGACTTTC; size: -; V: TRBV5-1; J: TRBJ2-6; D: -
CDR3: CASSQWGAQEETQYF; DNA: TGCGCCAGCAGCCAATGGGGGGCGCAGGAAGAGACCCAGTACTTC; size: -; V: TRBV4-1; J: TRBJ2-5; D: -
CDR3: CASSYLGGRENEQFF; DNA: TGTGCCAGCAGTTATTTGGGGGGCCGCGAAAATGAGCAGTTCTTC; size: -; V: TRBV6-6; J: TRBJ2-1; D: -
CDR3: CARSPQGGKGYTF; DNA: TGTGCCAGAAGCCCCCAGGGGGGTAAGGGCTACACCTTC; size: -; V: TRBV5-3; J: TRBJ1-2; D: TRBD1
CDR3: CASSQVGGTDTQYF; DNA: TGTGCCAGCAGCCAGGTCGGCGGCACAGATACGCAGTATTTT; size: -; V: TRBV5-4; J: TRBJ2-3; D: -
CDR3: CAWSKIGQVTEGPQHF; DNA: TGTGCCTGGAGTAAGATCGGGCAGGTTACAGAGGGGCCCCAGCATTTT; size: -; V: TRBV30; J: TRBJ1-5; D: -
CDR3: CASSNPWLALKAFF; DNA: TGTGCCAGCAGTAACCCCTGGCTCGCACTGAAAGCTTTCTTT; size: -; V: TRBV6-6; J: TRBJ1-1; D: -